The 7 T cell receptor beta chains listed next were all sequenced from one sample in a study of response to subunit inactivated influenza vaccine. TCRdb redid the calling of the RT-PCR reads with MiXCR, one entry per CDR3 protein. Found here are around 480,000 distinct CDR3 sequences, 16% of them singletons; the top ten hold approximately 3%. The sample was CD4+ T cells sorted from PBMCs, taken roughly 24 months after vaccination. Source of these receptors: a man in his fifties or sixties who received an inactivated influenza vaccine.

This clonotype was detected a few times. The chain is built from TRBV11-2 and TRBJ2-3; TRBD2 is a possible D gene (6 bases). CDR1 SGHAT and CDR2 FQNNGV come from the germline V gene. The germline V and J ends were trimmed by 3 bases and 3 bases, with 10 bases remaining between them. There are 14 residues in the CDR3. CDR3 DNA: TGTGCCAGCAGCTTGAACCGGGGGACAGATACGCAGTATTTT. This gives the protein CASSLNRGTDTQYF. Combining the CDR3 with reference TRBV11-2 and TRBJ2-3 gives the whole variable domain EAGVAQSPRYKIIEKRQSVAFWCNPISGHATLYWYQQILGQGPKLLIQFQNNGVVDDSQLPKDRFSAERLKGVDSTLKIQPAKLEDSAVYLCASSLNRGTDTQYFGPGTRLTVL.

CDR3 nucleotide sequence: TGCAGTGCTTCACTTCCGGGACAGAATTTCAACACTGAAGCTTTCTTT. Translation: CSASLPGQNFNTEAFF. This chain connects TRBV20-1 to TRBJ1-1; 7 positions agree with TRBD1. V dropped 5 bases and J dropped 2; count of bases not matched to a gene: 14. Germline V gene data show CDR1 as DFQATT and CDR2 as SNEGSKA (reference sequence). The CDR3 is made up of 16 amino acids.

The chain couples TRBV7-8 to TRBJ2-3; maybe TRBD2 (6 bases). The CDR3 has 14 amino acids. The germline V gene encodes CDR1 SGHVS and CDR2 FQNEAQ. V was cut by 3 bases and J by 5 bases, with 12 bases left in between. The CDR3 sequence is CASSLTRVRDTQYF. The CDR3 nucleotides read TGTGCCAGCAGCTTGACTAGGGTTCGAGATACGCAGTATTTT.

The V gene is TRBV7-9, the J gene TRBJ1-6; 7 nucleotides match TRBD1. This CDR3 is built from 17 residues. Germline V gene lookup returns CDR1 SEHNR and CDR2 FQNEAQ (reference sequence). V shed 5 bases and J 0 bases; nucleotides not matched to a gene: 7. CDR3 in DNA: TGTGCCAGCAGCGCCCAATCAGGGGGCTCCTATAATTCACCCCTCCACTTT. This codes for CASSAQSGGSYNSPLHF.

This clonotype was seen many times. This chain joins TRBV10-3 and TRBJ2-1; 14 bases match TRBD2. Looked up from germline, CDR1 is ENHRY and CDR2 is SYGVKD. J gave up 8 bases and V 5 bases, and 5 bases lay outside the gene matches. This CDR3 is built from 15 residues. The CDR3 region has the DNA TGTGCCATCAGTATTGGACTAGCGGGAGGTGATGAGCAGTTCTTC. Amino acid sequence: CAISIGLAGGDEQFF.

Here the CDR3 reads CSALVGVNTEAFF. The DNA for the CDR3 is TGCAGTGCCTTAGTGGGGGTGAACACTGAAGCTTTCTTT. The chain recombines TRBV20-1 with TRBJ1-1, with D possibly TRBD1 on 5 matching bases. The V end lost 6 bases, the J end lost 0 bases, and 11 bases lay between the germline ends. CDR1 is DFQATT and CDR2 is SNEGSKA in the germline V gene (reference sequence). The CDR3 is 13 amino acids.

The rearrangement joins TRBV5-8 to TRBJ2-3; TRBD2 matches at 8 bases. This CDR3 is 17 amino acids long. CDR1 and CDR2 from the germline V gene are SGHTS and YDEGEE. The V segment lost 0 bases and the J segment 0 bases; nucleotides outside the gene matches: 6. CDR3 in amino acids: CASSLVAASGSTDTQYF. CDR3 nucleotides: TGTGCCAGCAGCTTGGTAGCCGCTAGCGGGAGCACAGATACGCAGTATTTT. Complete variable domain (other parts from reference TRBV5-8 and TRBJ2-3): EAGVTQSPTHLIKTRGQQATLRCSPISGHTSVYWYQQALGLGLQFLLWYDEGEERNRGNFPPRFSGRQFPNYSSELNVNALELEDSALYLCASSLVAASGSTDTQYFGPGTRLTVL.